The 13 T cell receptor beta chains below come from one sample, sequenced in a study of blood T cell repertoires in COVID-19. The repertoire was sequenced with immunoSEQ multiplex PCR; TCRdb's copy has only in-frame clones and lacks some. Of 270,000 or so clones in the sample, under 90% were seen once. The specimen was peripheral blood. The receptor source for this set is a middle-aged woman who had recovered from COVID-19.

This clone was seen just once. J is TRBJ1-2 and V is TRBV6-5; a possible D gene is TRBD1 (5 bases). Germline lookup yields CDR1 MNHEY and CDR2 SVGAGI. This CDR3 has 14 residues. The germline V and J ends were trimmed by 6 bases and 4 bases, with 15 bases remaining between them. CDR3 bases: TGTGCCAGCAGCTTGGGAGGGGAGGGCTATGGCTACACCTTC. It yields the protein CASSLGGEGYGYTF.

The chain joins TRBV18 to TRBJ1-1, with 7 bases lining up with TRBD1. Germline V gene sequence: CDR1 KGHSH, CDR2 LQKENI. This CDR3 contains 15 residues. J gave up 0 bases and V 3 bases, and 4 bases lay outside the gene matches. The CDR3 here is CASSPNRGMNTEAFF. CDR3 coding DNA: TGTGCCAGCTCACCGAACAGGGGTATGAACACTGAAGCTTTCTTT.

The chain links TRBV24-1 to TRBJ2-1; TRBD1 agrees at 7 bases. Germline CDR1 KGHDR, CDR2 SFDVKD. V dropped 3 bases and J dropped 1; count of bases not matched to a gene: 5. The CDR3 has 16 residues. The CDR3 loop reads CATSDPQGSSYNEQFF. The CDR3 DNA reads as TGTGCCACCAGTGATCCACAGGGGTCTTCCTACAATGAGCAGTTCTTC.

The rearrangement links TRBV6-2 or TRBV6-3 to TRBJ1-1; 9 bases map to TRBD1. The ends lost 2 bases at V and 3 bases at J; junction bases unmatched: 22. Germline CDR1 and CDR2: MNHEY and SVGEGT. CDR3 length: 21 residues. CDR3 in DNA: TGTGCCAGCAGTTACCCCTCCTTTGGGGGACAGGGCCTTGGGACGCACACTGAAGCTTTCTTT. This sequence encodes CASSYPSFGGQGLGTHTEAFF.

The chain recombines TRBV19 with TRBJ1-4; 9 bases line up with TRBD1. The CDR3 length is 16 residues. V lost 6 bases and J lost 3; bases outside the gene matches: 8. The germline CDR1 and CDR2 sequences are LNHDA and SQIVND (reference sequence). The CDR3, as DNA: TGTGCCAGTAGACCGGGACAGGGCCCACCTAATGAAAAACTGTTTTTT. Translating it yields CASRPGQGPPNEKLFF.

This chain connects TRBV29-1 to TRBJ1-1, with D tentatively TRBD1 (5 bases). The CDR3 is made up of 14 amino acids. The V end was cut by 8 bases, the J end by 5 bases, with 21 bases between. Germline lookup yields CDR1 SQVTM and CDR2 ANQGSEA. The CDR3 protein is CSTKGDRLATEAFF. The CDR3 bases are TGCAGCACAAAGGGCGACAGACTGGCGACTGAAGCTTTCTTT.

Concerning this clone itself: This sample also contains other DNA sequences that code for the same CDR3. The rearrangement uses TRBV5-1 and TRBJ1-3; D may be TRBD1 (6 bases). V dropped 4 bases and J dropped 1 base, with 9 bases sitting between them. Germline V gene sequence: CDR1 SGHRS, CDR2 YFSETQ. The CDR3 is made up of 14 amino acids. The CDR3, as DNA: TGCGCCAGCAGCCTCACAGGGTCTGGAAACACCATATATTTT. Amino acids: CASSLTGSGNTIYF.

V and J are TRBV18 and TRBJ1-1; D remains unclear. Germline CDR1 KGHSH, CDR2 LQKENI. The CDR3 runs 15 residues. Trimming took 1 base from V and 1 from J, leaving 10 bases between them. Here the CDR3 DNA reads TGTGCCAGCTCACCACTGAGGGAAACGAACACTGAAGCTTTCTTT. Translated, it gives CASSPLRETNTEAFF. The whole variable domain, remainder taken from reference TRBV18 and TRBJ1-1, is NAGVMQNPRHLVRRRGQEARLRCSPMKGHSHVYWYRQLPEEGLKFMVYLQKENIIDESGMPKERFSAEFPKEGPSILRIQQVVRGDSAAYFCASSPLRETNTEAFFGQGTRLTVV.

J is TRBJ2-7 and V is TRBV14; D unresolved. Trimming stripped 4 bases from V and 2 bases from J, with 15 bases between. CDR1 and CDR2 (germline): SGHDN, FVKESK. CDR3 length equals 15 residues. CDR3 nucleotide sequence: TGTGCCAGCAGCCGGGCCCAAGTGGCCGCCTACGAGCAGTACTTC. Translating it yields CASSRAQVAAYEQYF.

This chain links TRBV14 with TRBJ2-7; 12 nucleotides line up with TRBD2. The germline V gene encodes CDR1 SGHDN and CDR2 FVKESK. The CDR3 extends over 12 amino acids. V lost 10 bases and J lost 6; bases outside the gene matches: 4. The chain's CDR3 is CATASGRGEQYF. For the CDR3, the DNA is TGTGCCACCGCTAGCGGGAGGGGCGAGCAGTACTTC.

V gene TRBV13 combines with J gene TRBJ1-2; D ambiguous. Germline values: CDR1 PRHDT, CDR2 FYEKMQ (reference sequence). This CDR3 has 13 residues. Trimming pared 2 bases from V and 4 bases from J, leaving 8 bases between. This chain's CDR3 is CASSLQQSYGYTF. CDR3 nucleotide sequence: TGTGCCAGCAGCTTACAACAGAGCTATGGCTACACCTTC.

V usage is TRBV30 and J usage is TRBJ1-4; TRBD1 matches at 10 bases. The length of the CDR3 is 15 residues. The J segment lost 6 bases and the V segment lost 0 bases, leaving 4 bases of the junction unmatched. Germline V gene data show CDR1 as GTSNPN and CDR2 as SVGIG (reference sequence). The CDR3 is CAWSVLGTGDEKLFF. In DNA form, the CDR3 reads TGTGCCTGGAGTGTACTTGGGACAGGGGATGAAAAACTGTTTTTT. The full variable domain, its missing parts supplied by reference TRBV30 and TRBJ1-4, is SQTIHQWPATLVQPVGSPLSLECTVEGTSNPNLYWYRQAAGRGLQLLFYSVGIGQISSEVPQNLSASRPQDRQFILSSKKLLLSDSGFYLCAWSVLGTGDEKLFFGSGTQLSVL.

The rearrangement uses TRBV19 and TRBJ1-5; D unclear. The CDR3 sequence is 14 residues long. The V end lost 5 bases, the J end lost 1 base, and 9 bases lay between the germline ends. CDR1 is LNHDA and CDR2 is SQIVND in the germline V gene (reference sequence). DNA of the CDR3: TGTGCCAGTAGTTATTGGGAGAGCAATCAGCCCCAGCATTTT. As protein: CASSYWESNQPQHF.